These 23 T cell receptor beta chains originate from one sample sequenced in a study of preoperative IRX-2 immunotherapy in early breast cancer. Regarding treatment: preoperative locoregional IRX-2 cytokine immunotherapy. The repertoire was sequenced with immunoSEQ multiplex PCR; TCRdb's copy has only in-frame clones and lacks some. The repertoire has about 23,000 clones, approximately 90% of them found once; the top ten carry roughly 10%. Specimen: tumor tissue, collected after IRX-2 immunotherapy. These receptor sequences come from a human donor with breast cancer.

The rearrangement links TRBV29-1 to TRBJ1-1; D perhaps matches TRBD1 (6 bases). The CDR3 has 13 amino acids. The ends were cut back, 5 bases at V and 5 bases at J, with 15 bases in the middle. Germline V gives CDR1 SQVTM, CDR2 ANQGSEA. The CDR3 nucleotides are TGCAGCGTTTCCCCGGGTAGGGGGACTGAAGCTTTCTTT. As protein: CSVSPGRGTEAFF.

The V and J genes are TRBV30 and TRBJ2-7; 7 bases align to TRBD1. V dropped 2 bases and J dropped 0; count of bases not matched to a gene: 7. Germline V gene data show CDR1 as GTSNPN and CDR2 as SVGIG (reference sequence). The CDR3 totals 15 residues. The CDR3 DNA reads as TGTGCCTGGAGTCTCCTTACAGGGGCCTCCTACGAGCAGTACTTC. Protein sequence: CAWSLLTGASYEQYF.

CDR3 protein: CASSTIGRGPRSYEQYF. CDR3 bases: TGCGCCAGCAGCACCATTGGGAGGGGGCCGCGCTCCTACGAGCAGTACTTC. The chain recombines TRBV4-1 with TRBJ2-7; either TRBD1 or TRBD2 may fit D (7 bases each). This CDR3 has 17 residues. Trimming took off 5 bases at V and 0 bases at J, with 20 bases between the two ends. CDR1 is MGHRA, CDR2 YSYEKL, per germline.

The chain couples TRBV2 to TRBJ2-1; 8 nucleotides align to TRBD2. Trimming cost V 4 bases and J 4 bases; bases outside gene matches: 3. Germline V gene sequence: CDR1 SNHLY, CDR2 FYNNEI. This CDR3 is built from 14 residues. CDR3: CASSVAGKYNEQFF. The CDR3 region has the DNA TGTGCCAGCAGTGTAGCGGGAAAGTACAATGAGCAGTTCTTC.

This clone appeared a few times. CDR3 in amino acids: CASSLLGGHSIYF. In DNA form, the CDR3 reads TGTGCCAGCAGTTTATTGGGCGGGCACTCCATATATTTT. The gene calls are TRBV27 and TRBJ1-3; D is ambiguous. The germline gives CDR1 MNHEY, CDR2 SMNVEV (reference sequence). This CDR3 region has 13 residues. The germline V and J ends were trimmed by 1 base and 11 bases, with 12 bases remaining between them.

The chain combines TRBV5-1 with TRBJ2-7; 9 bases align to TRBD2. In germline, CDR1 is SGHRS, CDR2 YFSETQ. This CDR3 spans 16 amino acids. V dropped 1 base and J dropped 7; count of bases not matched to a gene: 12. CDR3 nucleotide sequence: TGCGCCAGCAGCTTGCAGCTCAGCGGGGGGCCTAGTGAGCAGTACTTC. It yields the protein CASSLQLSGGPSEQYF.

V is TRBV6-6 and J is TRBJ1-1; D gene unclear. V lost 2 bases and J 1 base, leaving 14 bases between the germline ends. There are 16 residues in the CDR3. Looked up from germline, CDR1 is MNHNY and CDR2 is SVGAGI (reference sequence). CDR3 region: CASSYGEQRTNTEAFF. The CDR3 region has the DNA TGTGCCAGCAGTTACGGGGAACAGCGTACGAACACTGAAGCTTTCTTT.

The chain couples TRBV6-6 to TRBJ2-7; 7 bases map to TRBD1. This CDR3 contains 16 residues. V shed 2 bases and J 2 bases; nucleotides not matched to a gene: 9. CDR1 is MNHNY and CDR2 is SVGAGI in the germline V gene (reference sequence). The CDR3 region is CASSYLRQGVTYEQYF. Written as DNA, the CDR3 is TGTGCCAGCAGTTACCTAAGACAGGGAGTTACCTACGAGCAGTACTTC.

In this sample, this clone turned up once. This chain links TRBV9 with TRBJ2-3; 9 nucleotides line up with TRBD2. J was trimmed by 6 bases and V by 1 base; bases with no gene match: 9. Germline loops: CDR1 SGDLS, CDR2 YYNGEE. The length of the CDR3 is 16 residues. The CDR3 DNA reads as TGTGCCAGCAGCGTAACCCCCTCTAGCGGGGCTGATACGCAGTATTTT. Its protein product is CASSVTPSSGADTQYF.

The CDR3 region has the DNA TGCGCCAGCAGCCAAGATCGTGGTCAGGCCCGCCCCTCACCCCTCCACTTT. Amino acids: CASSQDRGQARPSPLHF. This rearrangement joins TRBV4-1 to TRBJ1-6; no firm D call. This CDR3 contains 17 residues. CDR1 and CDR2 from the germline V gene are MGHRA and YSYEKL. Trimming pared 0 bases from V and 10 bases from J, leaving 19 bases between.

CDR3 sequence (DNA): TGTGCCAGCAGCTCGACTAGCGGGATAGATACGCAGTATTTT. This sequence encodes CASSSTSGIDTQYF. V usage is TRBV13 and J usage is TRBJ2-3; 11 positions agree with TRBD2. With V trimmed by 4 bases and J by 5 bases, 2 bases remained unmatched. Germline values: CDR1 PRHDT, CDR2 FYEKMQ (reference sequence). This CDR3 has 14 amino acids.

J is TRBJ2-3 and V is TRBV11-2; 7 positions match TRBD1. Looked up from germline, CDR1 is SGHAT and CDR2 is FQNNGV. The CDR3 spans 16 residues. The V segment lost 5 bases and the J segment 2 bases; nucleotides outside the gene matches: 10. In DNA form, the CDR3 reads TGTGCCAGCAGCCTGCAGACAGGGTTAAACACAGATACGCAGTATTTT. As protein: CASSLQTGLNTDTQYF.

Comments on this clone: One end of the junction is discordant with germline, which a read error may explain. The chain is built from TRBV5-1 and TRBJ1-2; TRBD1 matches 10 bases. This CDR3 is 13 amino acids long. Germline CDR1 is SGHRS and CDR2 is YFSETQ. The CDR3 bases are TGCGCCAGCAACTTGGGACAGGGGCTTGGCTACACCTTC. Protein: CASNLGQGLGYTF.

CDR3 coding DNA: TGTGCCAGCAGCTCGGGACTAGCGGGGGCCCCCTACAATGAGCAGTTCTTC. Its protein is CASSSGLAGAPYNEQFF. This chain links TRBV11-2 with TRBJ2-1; 14 bases agree with TRBD2. V shed 4 bases, J shed 2 bases, and the junction held 4 bases outside the gene matches. The length of the CDR3 is 17 residues. Germline CDR1 reads SGHAT; CDR2 reads FQNNGV.

V and J are TRBV10-2 and TRBJ2-1; the D is unclear. CDR1 and CDR2 from the germline V gene are WSHSY and SAAADI. Deletions cut 4 bases from V and 0 bases from J, with 4 bases between. The CDR3 length is 13 residues. The DNA for the CDR3 is TGCGCCAGCAGTGGGGGCTCCTACAATGAGCAGTTCTTC. This encodes CASSGGSYNEQFF.

CDR3 amino acids: CASSIGAAPNTGELFF. The CDR3 DNA reads as TGTGCCAGTAGTATAGGGGCAGCCCCGAACACCGGGGAGCTGTTTTTT. The rearrangement links TRBV19 to TRBJ2-2; D is undetermined. CDR3 size: 16 residues. V lost 1 base, J lost 0 bases, and 9 bases lay in between. Germline V gene lookup returns CDR1 LNHDA and CDR2 SQIVND (reference sequence). Complete variable domain (other parts from reference TRBV19 and TRBJ2-2): DGGITQSPKYLFRKEGQNVTLSCEQNLNHDAMYWYRQDPGQGLRLIYYSQIVNDFQKGDIAEGYSVSREKKESFPLTVTSAQKNPTAFYLCASSIGAAPNTGELFFGEGSRLTVL.

The chain carries TRBV7-8 and TRBJ2-1; 10 nucleotides agree with TRBD2. V lost 7 bases and J lost 8; bases outside the gene matches: 8. Germline-derived CDR1 and CDR2 are SGHVS and FQNEAQ. This CDR3 spans 14 amino acids. As DNA, the CDR3 is TGTGCCAGCAAACAGCGGGAGGGCCGGGATGAGCAGTTCTTC. This encodes CASKQREGRDEQFF.

This clone came up a few times. The chain couples TRBV11-3 to TRBJ2-5, with a tentative D call TRBD2 (6 bases). CDR1 is SGHNT, CDR2 YENEEA, per germline. V shed 4 bases and J shed 5 bases, with 11 bases lying between them. The CDR3 is 13 amino acids. The CDR3 DNA sequence: TGTGCCAGCAGCTCGGGACTGGAGGAGACCCAGTACTTC. It yields the protein CASSSGLEETQYF.

The gene calls are TRBV6-1 and TRBJ2-7; TRBD1 aligns across 9 bases. Germline V gene data show CDR1 as MNHNS and CDR2 as SASEGT. The CDR3 length is 15 residues. The trim removed 1 base at V and 6 bases at J, leaving 7 bases unmatched. The DNA for the CDR3 is TGTGCCAGCAGTGAAGGGACAGGGGCGAGGGGCGAGCAGTACTTC. Protein sequence: CASSEGTGARGEQYF.

The chain couples TRBV6-5 to TRBJ1-1; TRBD1 is a possible D gene (6 bases). Trimming took 0 bases from V and 0 from J, leaving 8 bases between them. CDR3 length equals 15 residues. CDR1 MNHEY and CDR2 SVGAGI come from the germline V gene. The DNA for the CDR3 is TGTGCCAGCAGTTACTCTGCAGGGGTGAACACTGAAGCTTTCTTT. Protein sequence: CASSYSAGVNTEAFF.

The chain employs TRBV5-5 and TRBJ2-7; 7 nucleotides align to TRBD1. Germline-derived CDR1 and CDR2 are SGHKS and YYEKEE (reference sequence). The CDR3 is 14 residues long. The V segment lost 4 bases and the J segment 3 bases; nucleotides outside the gene matches: 7. This CDR3 is CASSPGTASYEQYF. DNA of the CDR3: TGTGCCAGCAGCCCTGGGACAGCTAGCTACGAGCAGTACTTC.

The J gene is TRBJ2-6, the V gene TRBV11-2, with 10 bases fitting TRBD1. The length of the CDR3 is 17 residues. Germline V CDR1 and CDR2: SGHAT, FQNNGV. J was trimmed by 0 bases and V by 4 bases; bases with no gene match: 3. Written as DNA, the CDR3 is TGTGCCAGCAGCTCCGGGACAGGGGACTCTGGGGCCAACGTCCTGACTTTC. This codes for CASSSGTGDSGANVLTF.

DNA of the CDR3: TGTGCCAGCAGGTATGGGGGGAACACTGAAGCTTTCTTT. It specifies CASRYGGNTEAFF. The V gene is TRBV7-2, the J gene TRBJ1-1, with D possibly matching TRBD1 (5 bases). V was clipped by 6 bases and J by 1 base, with 9 bases between them. This CDR3 comprises 13 residues. CDR1 is SGHTA, CDR2 FQGNSA, per germline.